This T cell receptor (beta chain) was recovered during a study of cytomegalovirus exposure and HLA in healthy donors (dated by TCRdb to the late 2010s). About the investigation overall: In an earlier analysis of fewer than 750 of the donors, 276 Gb of sequence data and 90 million to 130 million unique TCR beta sequences from about 190 million T cells were reported. Both class I and class II loci were covered by HLA typing, at four-digit resolution. In the later analysis, no new phenotypic data were used to find candidate immune exposures; instead, reliance was placed on TCR beta sequences and their occurrence across donors. To study patterns of TCR occurrence, a later analysis re-analyzed previously published TCR beta repertoires from around 700 donors and added high-resolution HLA genotyping. All discovery cohort repertoires had been generated on a single sequencing platform. To predict cytomegalovirus infection status, the study brought together high-throughput TCR immunosequencing, statistical association of individual TCRs with disease status, and machine learning. The study profiled the T cell repertoires of 500 to 800 subjects by immunosequencing and related them to cytomegalovirus serostatus. The genetic ancestry cluster associated with self-reported Caucasian donors included 80% to 90% of the roughly 400 genotyped donors. Among some 400 genotyped donors of the cohort, an average of approximately 230,000 unique TCR beta nucleotide sequences were sequenced per donor, roughly a sixth of them non-productive. A later genetic analysis took genome-wide SNP genotypes for 398 of the 666 donors and used that subset as a discovery cohort. Approximately 300 gigabases of sequencing data and around 88 million unique TCR sequences made up an early release that covered about 640 HLA-typed donors. Besides the first cohort of about 730 subjects, a separate validation cohort made up of 120 different subjects was used. Roughly five DR-DQ haplotypes were handled as single units for association and clustering because linkage in the cohort was strong. The study was designed to test whether signatures of past pathogen exposure could be identified by cataloging public T cell receptors. Donor age, sex, ethnicity and CMV serostatus were compiled alongside the repertoire data. In an earlier analysis of a few hundred of the donors, high-throughput TCR beta sequencing was used to judge whether each TCR beta V gene segment behaved as functional or pseudogenic. The number of donors typed differed by locus, with about 629-630 for A, B, C, DRB1 and DQB1, more than 500 for DQA1, about 610 for DPA1, and under 490 for DPB1. The research as a whole found: The authors suggested that the approach could potentially be extended to other disease states and immunological phenotypes. Most CMV-associated TCR beta chains appeared to be HLA-restricted in a later analysis, and the HLA associations seemed to be driven largely by CMV exposure. Specific HLA alleles were associated with 18,000 or so TCR beta sequences at a false discovery rate of 0.05 in a later analysis. Only TCR beta chains were sequenced in this cohort, and the absence of alpha or paired-chain data limited detectable features. Because HLA typing was unavailable for some donors at each locus, only the typed subset was used in association tests. Assigning TCR associations to individual alleles was difficult when HLA alleles, especially DR and DQ, strongly co-occurred. A later analysis found that HLA-associated TCR beta chains were more clonally expanded and had lower generation probabilities than equally common non-associated chains. The 87-base-pair reads could not distinguish some IMGT-functional V segments, including TRBV6-2 and TRBV6-3, so those segments were excluded. Roughly uniform sequencing depth across donors was assumed in presence/absence analyses, although this assumption may not hold. A group of highly shared sequence variants was considered likely to be a technical artifact of the sequencing pipeline. In a later analysis, the rate of TCR association differed among HLA loci, with DRB1 alleles having the most associated TCRs and HLA-C alleles having the fewest. Correlated functional status among segregating V segments might be attributable to linkage disequilibrium, but an unknown experimental factor could not be ruled out. V-gene and J-gene trimming of TCR beta chains was associated with a missense DCLRE1C variant in a later genetic analysis, and the association was replicated in an independent cohort. In a later genetic analysis, fewer N-insertions in productive TCRs were reported among donors in an Asian-associated ancestry cluster than the approximately 710-donor mean. Most TCR sequences were observed very rarely across donors, whereas some public TCRs were present in many individuals. In an earlier analysis of some 640 of the donors, most TCR beta V segments were observed in productive rearrangements about 87% or about 30% of the time, broadly matching IMGT annotations. A later analysis reported that several top co-occurrence clusters appeared linked to parvovirus B19, influenza, CMV and Epstein-Barr virus. In the study, approximately 150 TCR beta chains were listed as associated with cytomegalovirus. A further reported finding was that TCR beta sequences accurately predicted the HLA-A and HLA-B alleles for most subjects in the first cohort. The classifier was reported to diagnose cytomegalovirus status with high specificity and sensitivity in both the original and validation cohorts. In vitro tests confirmed that a few of the cytomegalovirus-associated TCR beta chains recognize cytomegalovirus antigens. Because counts were too low, roughly 17 rarely observed V segments, including chromosome 9 orphons, were left out of the earlier analysis of 587 of the donors. For the cohort, immune exposure information was limited to CMV serostatus.

CDR1 LNHDA and CDR2 SQIVND are derived from the germline V gene (reference sequence). The CDR3, from cysteine to phenylalanine, totals 14 residues. Here the CDR3 DNA is all that survives: 42 bases in frame from base 1. Trimming removed 8 bases from V and 7 bases from J; the gene matches leave 11 bases unexplained. Receptor libraries were prepared by the immunoSEQ multiplex PCR assay. A mixture of 60 forward primers for TCR Vbeta segments and 13 reverse primers for TCR Jbeta segments was used in the multiplex PCR. The CDR3 region of rearranged TCR beta genes was amplified from genomic DNA with a multiplex PCR assay. On the Illumina HiSeq System, the amplified TCR beta libraries were sequenced as 87-base-pair reads. The paper's processing steps were these. A later analysis tallied roughly 78 million unique TCR beta chains across the 666 repertoires, and about 10 million of those chains were shared by two or more donors. Raw reads were error-corrected and collapsed into unique sequences with a nearest-neighbor algorithm that merged closely related sequences to remove PCR and sequencing errors. V, D and J gene segments were assigned by aligning CDR3 sequences to IMGT reference sequences. Each retained sequence needed at least a six-nucleotide match to both a V gene segment and a J gene segment. Rearrangements were classified as productive when the CDR3 lacked stop codons and remained in frame with V and J, and all other rearrangements were classified as non-productive. Following IMGT convention, CDR3 was defined as the stretch from the second conserved V-encoded cysteine to the conserved J-encoded phenylalanine. Sequences without an unambiguous match to a single V gene segment were excluded from the earlier analysis of about 600 of the donors. In an earlier analysis of a few hundred of the donors, V segments were called functional above 56.7% productive rearrangements and were called segregating when the between-donor standard deviation exceeded 5%. To diagnose cytomegalovirus status from the catalog of TCR beta chain sequences, a statistical classification framework was built. In a later analysis, V and J genes were assigned by comparing TCR nucleotide sequences against IMGT/GENE-DB human TR gene sequences. The TCRdist pipeline was used in a later analysis to assign CDR3 sequences and most-parsimonious VDJ recombination scenarios. A later analysis defined each TCR beta chain by its CDR3 amino acid sequence plus V-gene family, and excluded reads lacking a unique V-gene family. In a later analysis, some 600 highly shared, low-generation-probability nucleotide sequences were removed to address suspected cross-contamination and a sequencing artifact. For each public chain, a later analysis derived a clonal expansion index from normalized ranks of inferred template counts within each repertoire. A later analysis computed generation probabilities with a VDJ recombination model fitted to out-of-frame rearrangements, and checked the results against IGoR. A later analysis scored TCR-TCR, TCR-HLA and TCR-CMV co-occurrence with hypergeometric tests, applying a repertoire-size bias correction to TCR pairs. A later analysis estimated false discovery rates by permuting HLA or CMV assignments 20 times. In a later analysis, co-occurring TCRs were grouped using DBSCAN, with TCRdist sequence similarity added in when clustering inside HLA-allele-positive subsets. Repertoires with fewer than 30,000 or more than 120,000 public chains were left out of co-occurrence clustering, as were about five repertoires with anomalous nucleotide sharing. In its TCRdb copy, this immuneACCESS table keeps in-frame sequences only and misses some clones. Where compared with another copy, unresolved V genes explain less than half of these, and the others have no known cause. V and J calls and clone size are copied from that table; D and trimming were computed from the DNA. The sample table holds around 160,000 clones, of which 75% were seen once. About 8% of the sample rests with the top ten.

As to this clone: Its antigen remains unidentified. Base qualities are not recorded, but no much larger clone differs from it by a single base.

The cohort consisted of 600 or so healthy bone marrow donors. All cohort members were sampled while nominally healthy, although unrecorded immune exposures were likely present. The donor tested CMV seropositive, placing the donor among the roughly 300 seropositive members of the cohort. A peripheral blood sample was provided by each donor, and peripheral blood mononuclear cells were used for TCR beta sequencing. Genomic DNA was extracted from the blood cell samples with the Qiagen DNeasy Blood Extraction Kit. The sample taken for sequencing was PBMCs. This receptor chain uses TRBV19 and TRBJ1-5, with 7 bases aligning to TRBD1. This sequence was found in a woman in her thirties or forties in good health and CMV-seropositive. The CDR3 loop reads CASGFDRAVQPQHF. The sequence in DNA is TGTGCCAGTGGCTTCGACAGGGCCGTCCAGCCCCAGCATTTT.